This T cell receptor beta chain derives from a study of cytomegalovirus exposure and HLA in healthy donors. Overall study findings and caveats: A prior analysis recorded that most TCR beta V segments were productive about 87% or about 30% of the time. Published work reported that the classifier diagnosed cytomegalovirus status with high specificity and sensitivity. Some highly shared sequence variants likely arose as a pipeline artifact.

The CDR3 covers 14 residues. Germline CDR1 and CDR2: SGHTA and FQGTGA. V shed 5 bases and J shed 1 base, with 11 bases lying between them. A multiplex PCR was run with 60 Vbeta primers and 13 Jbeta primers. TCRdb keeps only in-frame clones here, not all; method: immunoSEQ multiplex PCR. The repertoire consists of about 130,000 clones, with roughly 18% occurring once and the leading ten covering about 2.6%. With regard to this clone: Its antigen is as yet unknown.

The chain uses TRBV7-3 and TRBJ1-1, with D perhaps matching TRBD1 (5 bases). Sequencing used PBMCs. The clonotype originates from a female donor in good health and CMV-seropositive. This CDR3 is CASSQTGGNTEAFF. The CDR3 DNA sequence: TGTGCCAGCAGCCAAACCGGGGGGAACACTGAAGCTTTCTTT.